These 28 T cell receptor beta chains were sequenced from one sample in a study of cytomegalovirus exposure and HLA in healthy donors (dated by TCRdb to 2016 to 2017). Libraries were made using the immunoSEQ multiplex PCR assay. A mixture of 60 forward primers for TCR Vbeta segments and 13 reverse primers for TCR Jbeta segments was used in the multiplex PCR. TCRdb took over this immuneACCESS table, retaining in-frame rearrangements with V and J assigned. Such tables are incomplete; in checked studies, under half of the missing clones stem from an unresolved V gene, and the remainder is unexplained. The sample table shows about 200,000 clones, and about four fifths are seen once. Of the sample, about 0.1% falls within the top ten clones. The specimen sequenced was PBMCs. The receptors stem from a boy between 2 and 10 years old in good health and CMV-seronegative.

This clone has just one count. V and J are TRBV11-1 and TRBJ1-1; no definite D call. Trimming removed 5 bases from V and 5 bases from J, with 15 bases in between. Looked up from germline, CDR1 is SGHAT and CDR2 is FQDESV (reference sequence). There are 14 residues in the CDR3. Here the CDR3 DNA reads TGTGCCAGCAGCCCCGCCCGATGGGAGACTGAAGCTTTCTTT. Its translation is CASSPARWETEAFF.

V usage is TRBV4-2 and J usage is TRBJ2-7; a possible D gene is TRBD1 (6 bases). Germline CDR1 and CDR2: LGHNA and YNFKEQ. This CDR3 has 14 residues. The ends were cut back, 0 bases at V and 5 bases at J, with 11 bases in the middle. CDR3 loop: CASSQDDRIDEQYF. The CDR3 nucleotides read TGTGCCAGCAGCCAAGATGACAGGATCGACGAGCAGTACTTC.

The V and J genes are TRBV4-2 and TRBJ2-3, with 7 nucleotides matching TRBD1. J was trimmed by 2 bases and V by 5 bases; bases with no gene match: 10. Germline CDR1 reads LGHNA; CDR2 reads YNFKEQ. This CDR3 region has 16 residues. The CDR3 DNA reads as TGTGCCAGCAGCTTCCGCACAGGGGAACCCACAGATACGCAGTATTTT. It codes for CASSFRTGEPTDTQYF.

The gene calls are TRBV19 and TRBJ2-1; D perhaps matches TRBD2 (7 bases). Per germline, CDR1 LNHDA and CDR2 SQIVND (reference sequence). This CDR3 has 18 residues. V gave up 0 bases and J gave up 4 bases, with 19 bases separating them. The CDR3 coding sequence is TGTGCCAGTAGTATAGAACGGGGGGCCATCGAGGGGTACAATGAGCAGTTCTTC. Translating gives CASSIERGAIEGYNEQFF.

This clone has only one observation. This chain joins TRBV10-3 and TRBJ1-3; D possibly corresponds to TRBD1 (5 bases). CDR3 length equals 15 residues. The germline V gene encodes CDR1 ENHRY and CDR2 SYGVKD. The V end lost 11 bases, the J end lost 2 bases, and 19 bases lay between the germline ends. The CDR3, as DNA: TGTGCCGTCGCCGCCGTGGGGGGAACTGGAAACACCATATATTTT. This encodes CAVAAVGGTGNTIYF.

In its sample, this clone was seen a few times. The rearrangement uses TRBV4-3 and TRBJ2-6, with unresolved D. Looked up from germline, CDR1 is LGHNA and CDR2 is YSLEER. V was cut by 1 base and J by 3 bases, with 7 bases left in between. The CDR3 contains 15 residues. Here the CDR3 DNA reads TGCGCCAGCAGCCAAGGGTATAGTGGGGCCAACGTCCTGACTTTC. Its protein is CASSQGYSGANVLTF.

This clone was picked up one time. The V call is TRBV4-1, the J call TRBJ2-5; 15 bases line up with TRBD2. CDR1 and CDR2 from the germline V gene are MGHRA and YSYEKL. The V segment lost 4 bases and the J segment 2 bases; nucleotides outside the gene matches: 2. The length of the CDR3 is 16 residues. The CDR3 sequence is CASSLGTSGGQETQYF. CDR3 bases: TGCGCCAGCAGCCTCGGGACTAGCGGGGGGCAAGAGACCCAGTACTTC.

The chain recombines TRBV9 with TRBJ2-5; D gene unclear. The CDR3 sequence is 14 residues long. The germline V and J ends were trimmed by 1 base and 2 bases, with 9 bases remaining between them. The germline CDR1 and CDR2 sequences are SGDLS and YYNGEE. CDR3 DNA sequence: TGTGCCAGCAGCGTAAGACTGGAACAAGAGACCCAGTACTTC. Protein product: CASSVRLEQETQYF.

The J gene is TRBJ2-7, the V gene TRBV5-1; D possibly corresponds to TRBD1 (5 bases). V was shortened by 2 bases and J by 3 bases, with 15 bases between the two germline ends. Germline loops: CDR1 SGHRS, CDR2 YFSETQ. CDR3 size: 15 residues. CDR3 in DNA: TGCGCCAGCAGCTTTAGGGGCCTAACACTCTACGAGCAGTACTTC. Encoded protein: CASSFRGLTLYEQYF.

This chain links TRBV7-8 with TRBJ2-3, with TRBD2 matching 11 bases. This CDR3 comprises 18 residues. V was pared by 2 bases and J by 2 bases, with 9 bases of the junction left unmatched. Germline V gene data show CDR1 as SGHVS and CDR2 as FQNEAQ. CDR3: CASSLSGLAGGPTDTQYF. CDR3 in DNA: TGTGCCAGCAGCTTATCGGGGCTAGCGGGGGGCCCCACAGATACGCAGTATTTT.

The V and J genes are TRBV9 and TRBJ2-3; D not resolved. The CDR3 spans 15 residues. Trimming cost V 0 bases and J 2 bases, with 10 bases left between them. Germline V gives CDR1 SGDLS, CDR2 YYNGEE. CDR3 loop: CASSVDSSPTDTQYF. CDR3 in DNA: TGTGCCAGCAGCGTAGATAGCAGCCCCACAGATACGCAGTATTTT.

Points on this clone: This same CDR3 is encoded by further DNA sequences in the sample. The chain has TRBV19 and TRBJ1-2, with unresolved D. V lost 3 bases and J 4 bases, leaving 15 bases between the germline ends. CDR1 is LNHDA and CDR2 is SQIVND in the germline V gene (reference sequence). This CDR3 comprises 15 residues. CDR3 amino acids: CASSIRQPRSYGYTF. The CDR3 bases are TGTGCCAGTAGTATCCGGCAGCCCCGGAGCTATGGCTACACCTTC.

In nucleotides, the CDR3 is TGCGCCAGCAGCTTTAAGACAGGGGGCTACGGAGGCTACACCTTC. The encoded protein is CASSFKTGGYGGYTF. The rearrangement joins TRBV5-1 to TRBJ1-2; TRBD1 aligns across 10 bases. Germline values: CDR1 SGHRS, CDR2 YFSETQ. V gave up 2 bases and J gave up 8 bases; unmatched junction bases: 9. The CDR3 contains 15 residues.

This chain uses TRBV4-1 with TRBJ2-3, with a possible D match to TRBD2 (5 bases). Germline values: CDR1 MGHRA, CDR2 YSYEKL. V was cut by 5 bases and J by 4 bases, with 13 bases left in between. CDR3 length: 14 amino acids. The CDR3 DNA sequence: TGCGCCAGCAGCATCGGGGATCCGGCAGATACGCAGTATTTT. Protein: CASSIGDPADTQYF.

J is TRBJ1-2 and V is TRBV5-4; a weak D match, TRBD1 (5 bases). CDR3 length equals 14 residues. Germline loops: CDR1 SGHNT, CDR2 YYREEE (reference sequence). V was trimmed by 1 base and J by 7 bases, leaving 14 bases between them. CDR3 protein: CASSLLRGGRGYTF. In nucleotides, the CDR3 is TGTGCCAGCAGCTTGCTGAGGGGAGGACGTGGCTACACCTTC.

The CDR3 DNA is TGTGCCAGCAGCGGGACTAGCGGGGTCTACAATGAGCAGTTCTTC. It encodes CASSGTSGVYNEQFF. The chain joins TRBV11-2 to TRBJ2-1; the match to TRBD2 covers 13 bases. V trimming: 5 bases; J trimming: 3 bases; junction bases outside the gene matches: 1. The CDR3 covers 15 residues. Germline assignment: CDR1 SGHAT and CDR2 FQNNGV.

The chain recombines TRBV2 with TRBJ1-1, with 7 bases that match TRBD1. The CDR3 has 16 residues. J was trimmed by 6 bases and V by 2 bases; bases with no gene match: 12. In germline, CDR1 is SNHLY, CDR2 FYNNEI. The CDR3 DNA reads as TGTGCCAGCAGTGAACAGGAGGGCAGGGGGTCCCCTGAAGCTTTCTTT. Amino acids: CASSEQEGRGSPEAFF.

The chain joins TRBV4-3 to TRBJ2-1, with 9 bases aligning to TRBD2. This CDR3 contains 17 residues. Germline CDR1 reads LGHNA; CDR2 reads YSLEER. Trimming removed 3 bases from V and 4 bases from J; junction bases left unmatched: 10. CDR3 protein: CASSHGIAGEIYNEQFF. The CDR3 DNA follows: TGCGCCAGCAGCCACGGAATAGCGGGGGAGATATACAATGAGCAGTTCTTC.

In its sample, this clone was seen once. V usage is TRBV4-1 and J usage is TRBJ1-4; TRBD1 matches 11 bases. CDR1 MGHRA and CDR2 YSYEKL come from the germline V gene. Losses at the gene ends were 1 base for V and 4 bases for J; bases not matched to a gene: 5. The CDR3 is 17 residues long. The CDR3 sequence: CASSQGRGTGGNEKLFF. The CDR3 DNA reads TGCGCCAGCAGCCAAGGTAGAGGGACAGGGGGTAATGAAAAACTGTTTTTT.

The chain is built from TRBV2 and TRBJ1-5, with no clear D. The CDR3 is made up of 13 amino acids. Germline V CDR1 and CDR2: SNHLY, FYNNEI. Between the trimmed V and J ends, which lost 8 bases and 1 base, there was a span of 9 bases. The CDR3 sequence: CASSDYSNQPQHF. DNA for the CDR3: TGTGCCAGCTCGGACTACAGCAATCAGCCCCAGCATTTT.

The chain has TRBV5-4 and TRBJ1-4, with 7 bases fitting TRBD1. CDR3 length: 14 amino acids. CDR1 is SGHNT and CDR2 is YYREEE in the germline V gene (reference sequence). Germline trimming cut 4 bases from V and 4 bases from J; bases unmatched to any gene: 4. CDR3 sequence: CASSAQGINEKLFF. The CDR3, as DNA: TGTGCCAGCAGCGCACAGGGGATTAATGAAAAACTGTTTTTT.

This clone was counted a few times. The chain has TRBV18 and TRBJ1-1; D remains ambiguous. V lost 5 bases and J lost 0, with 13 bases in between. The CDR3 extends over 15 amino acids. Germline CDR1 and CDR2: KGHSH and LQKENI. CDR3 nucleotides: TGTGCCAGCTCAACCGGGAATCGTTTGAACACTGAAGCTTTCTTT. Translating gives CASSTGNRLNTEAFF.

The V and J genes are TRBV7-3 and TRBJ2-1, with D uncertain. CDR3 length: 13 residues. Germline lookup yields CDR1 SGHTA and CDR2 FQGTGA. Trimming took off 4 bases at V and 10 bases at J, with 14 bases between the two ends. CDR3 sequence reads: CASSSLVEEEQFF. DNA for the CDR3: TGTGCCAGCAGCTCCCTGGTTGAGGAGGAGCAGTTCTTC.

This clone was observed once. J is TRBJ1-2 and V is TRBV15; 9 bases line up with TRBD1. Unmatched junction bases numbered 4, after V lost 1 base and J lost 7 bases. Germline assignment: CDR1 LNHNV and CDR2 YYDKDF (reference sequence). The CDR3 sequence is 14 residues long. The CDR3 here is CATSRGQGVGGYTF. CDR3 DNA: TGTGCCACCAGCAGAGGACAGGGGGTCGGTGGCTACACCTTC.

The chain links TRBV10-3 to TRBJ2-5; TRBD2 aligns across 8 bases. Germline lookup yields CDR1 ENHRY and CDR2 SYGVKD. Trimming cost V 11 bases and J 4 bases; bases outside gene matches: 6. This CDR3 contains 12 residues. The CDR3 reads CASGGEGETQYF. CDR3 DNA sequence: TGTGCCTCCGGGGGGGAGGGAGAGACCCAGTACTTC.

This clone has a single count. V is TRBV7-2 and J is TRBJ1-2, with 8 bases fitting TRBD1. The trim removed 5 bases at V and 3 bases at J, leaving 5 bases unmatched. The germline V gene has CDR1 SGHTA and CDR2 FQGNSA. This CDR3 is built from 14 residues. The CDR3 DNA is TGTGCCAGCAGCCCGAACAGGGGGGACTATGGCTACACCTTC. It encodes CASSPNRGDYGYTF. Together with reference TRBV7-2 and TRBJ1-2, the CDR3 gives the full variable domain: GAGVSQSPSNKVTEKGKDVELRCDPISGHTALYWYRQSLGQGLEFLIYFQGNSAPDKSGLPSDRFSAERTGGSVSTLTIQRTQQEDSAVYLCASSPNRGDYGYTFGSGTRLTVV.

As for this clone: Relative to the germline gene, one junction end is altered; a read error may explain this. The chain is built from TRBV7-9 and TRBJ1-2; the D is unclear. Germline V gene data show CDR1 as SEHNR and CDR2 as FQNEAQ (reference sequence). The length of the CDR3 is 12 residues. The CDR3 region is CSSSYQDYGYTF. The CDR3 region has the DNA TGTTCCAGCAGCTACCAGGACTATGGCTACACCTTC.

This chain uses TRBV9 with TRBJ2-2; D possibly corresponds to TRBD2 (6 bases). V was pared by 0 bases and J by 4 bases, with 10 bases between. The CDR3 has 15 amino acids. The germline gives CDR1 SGDLS, CDR2 YYNGEE. CDR3 region: CASSVGGDPTGELFF. As DNA, the CDR3 is TGTGCCAGCAGCGTAGGGGGGGACCCCACCGGGGAGCTGTTTTTT.